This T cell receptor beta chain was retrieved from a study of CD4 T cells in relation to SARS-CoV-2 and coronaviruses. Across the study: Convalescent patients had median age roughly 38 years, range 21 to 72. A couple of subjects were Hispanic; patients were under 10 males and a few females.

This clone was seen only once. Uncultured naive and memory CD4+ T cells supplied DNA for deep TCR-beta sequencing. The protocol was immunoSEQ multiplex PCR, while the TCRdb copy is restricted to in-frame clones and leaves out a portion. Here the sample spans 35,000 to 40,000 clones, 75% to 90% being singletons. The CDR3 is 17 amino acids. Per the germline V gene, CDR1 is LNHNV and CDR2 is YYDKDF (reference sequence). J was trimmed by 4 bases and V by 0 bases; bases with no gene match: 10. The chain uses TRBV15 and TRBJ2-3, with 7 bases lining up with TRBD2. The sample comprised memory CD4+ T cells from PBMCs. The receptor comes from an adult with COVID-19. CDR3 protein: CATSRDLGGSGPDTQYF. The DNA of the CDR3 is TGTGCCACCAGCAGAGATCTGGGCGGGAGCGGGCCAGATACGCAGTATTTT. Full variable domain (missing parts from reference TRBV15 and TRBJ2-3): DAMVIQNPRYQVTQFGKPVTLSCSQTLNHNVMYWYQQKSSQAPKLLFHYYDKDFNNEADTPDNFQSRRPNTSFCFLDIRSPGLGDTAMYLCATSRDLGGSGPDTQYFGPGTRLTVL.